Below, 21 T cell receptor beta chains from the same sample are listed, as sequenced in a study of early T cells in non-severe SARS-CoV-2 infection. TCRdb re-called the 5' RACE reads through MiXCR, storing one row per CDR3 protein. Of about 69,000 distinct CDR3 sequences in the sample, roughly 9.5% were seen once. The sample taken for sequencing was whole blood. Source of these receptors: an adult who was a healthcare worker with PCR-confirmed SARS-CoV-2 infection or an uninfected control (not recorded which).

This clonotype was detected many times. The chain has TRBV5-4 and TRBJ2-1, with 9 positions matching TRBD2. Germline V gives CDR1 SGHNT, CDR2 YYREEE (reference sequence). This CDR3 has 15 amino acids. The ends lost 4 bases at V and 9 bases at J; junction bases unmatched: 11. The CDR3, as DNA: TGTGCCAGCAGCCAGAAGGTAGCGGGAGTTCTTGAGCAGTTCTTC. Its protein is CASSQKVAGVLEQFF.

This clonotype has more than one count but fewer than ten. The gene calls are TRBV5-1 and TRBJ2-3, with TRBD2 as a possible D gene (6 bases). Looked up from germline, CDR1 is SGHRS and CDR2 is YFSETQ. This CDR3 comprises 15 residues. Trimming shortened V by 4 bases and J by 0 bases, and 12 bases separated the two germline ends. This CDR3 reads CASSLLAESTDTQYF. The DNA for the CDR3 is TGCGCCAGCAGCCTTTTAGCGGAAAGCACAGATACGCAGTATTTT. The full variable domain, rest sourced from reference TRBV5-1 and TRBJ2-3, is KAGVTQTPRYLIKTRGQQVTLSCSPISGHRSVSWYQQTPGQGLQFLFEYFSETQRNKGNFPGRFSGRQFSNSRSEMNVSTLELGDSALYLCASSLLAESTDTQYFGPGTRLTVL.

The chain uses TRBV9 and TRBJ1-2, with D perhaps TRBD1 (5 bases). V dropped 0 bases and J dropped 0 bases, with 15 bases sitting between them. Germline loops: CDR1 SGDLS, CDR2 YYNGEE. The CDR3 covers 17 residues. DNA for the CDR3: TGTGCCAGCAGCGTAGAAGTAGGGGCCGGAGCTAACTATGGCTACACCTTC. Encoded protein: CASSVEVGAGANYGYTF.

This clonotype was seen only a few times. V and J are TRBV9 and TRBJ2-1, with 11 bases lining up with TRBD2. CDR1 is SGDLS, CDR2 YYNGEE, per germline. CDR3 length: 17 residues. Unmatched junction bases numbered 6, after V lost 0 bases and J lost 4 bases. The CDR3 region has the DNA TGTGCCAGCAGCGTAGTAGGGGGGACTAGCGGATACAATGAGCAGTTCTTC. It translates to CASSVVGGTSGYNEQFF. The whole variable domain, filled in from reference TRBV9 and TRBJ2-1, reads DSGVTQTPKHLITATGQRVTLRCSPRSGDLSVYWYQQSLDQGLQFLIQYYNGEERAKGNILERFSAQQFPDLHSELNLSSLELGDSALYFCASSVVGGTSGYNEQFFGPGTRLTVL.

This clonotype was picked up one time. This chain's CDR3 is CATRWGDTGELFF. The CDR3 region has the DNA TGTGCCACTCGCTGGGGTGACACCGGGGAGCTGTTTTTT. The chain joins TRBV12-3 or TRBV12-4 to TRBJ2-2; D call uncertain. Trimming left V 10 bases short and J 3 bases short, with 12 bases between. CDR3 length: 13 amino acids.

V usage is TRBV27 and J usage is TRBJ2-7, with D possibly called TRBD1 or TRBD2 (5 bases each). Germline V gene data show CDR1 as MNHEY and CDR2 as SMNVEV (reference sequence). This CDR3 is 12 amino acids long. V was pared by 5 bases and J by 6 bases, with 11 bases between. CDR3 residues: CASSLRDGEQYF. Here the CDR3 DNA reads TGTGCCAGCAGTCTCCGGGACGGCGAGCAGTACTTC.

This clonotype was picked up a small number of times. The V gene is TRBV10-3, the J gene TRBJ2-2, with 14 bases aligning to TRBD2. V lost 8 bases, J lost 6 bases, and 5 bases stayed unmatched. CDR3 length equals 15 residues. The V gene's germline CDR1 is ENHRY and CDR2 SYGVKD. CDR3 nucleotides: TGTGCCATCGCCGGGACTAGCGGGAGAGCCGGGGAGCTGTTTTTT. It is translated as CAIAGTSGRAGELFF.

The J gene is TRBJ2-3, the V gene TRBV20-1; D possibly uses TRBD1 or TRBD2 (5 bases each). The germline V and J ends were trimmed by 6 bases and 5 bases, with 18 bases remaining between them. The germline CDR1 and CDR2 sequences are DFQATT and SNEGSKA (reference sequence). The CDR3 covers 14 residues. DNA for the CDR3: TGCAGTGCCTCCGGGGCCAGGGATGGAGATACGCAGTATTTT. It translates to CSASGARDGDTQYF.

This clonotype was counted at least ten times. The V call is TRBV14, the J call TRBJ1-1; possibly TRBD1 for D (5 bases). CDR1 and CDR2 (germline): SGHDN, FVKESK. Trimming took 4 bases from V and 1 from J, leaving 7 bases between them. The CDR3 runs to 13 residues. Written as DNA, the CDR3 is TGTGCCAGCAGCCTGACAGCGAACACTGAAGCTTTCTTT. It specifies CASSLTANTEAFF.

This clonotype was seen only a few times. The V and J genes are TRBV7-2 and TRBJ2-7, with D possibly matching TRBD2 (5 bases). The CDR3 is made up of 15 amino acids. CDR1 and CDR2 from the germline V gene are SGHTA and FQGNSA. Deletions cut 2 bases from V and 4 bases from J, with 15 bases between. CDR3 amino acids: CASSLTSGQMYEQYF. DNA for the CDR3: TGTGCCAGCAGCTTAACAAGCGGCCAGATGTACGAGCAGTACTTC.

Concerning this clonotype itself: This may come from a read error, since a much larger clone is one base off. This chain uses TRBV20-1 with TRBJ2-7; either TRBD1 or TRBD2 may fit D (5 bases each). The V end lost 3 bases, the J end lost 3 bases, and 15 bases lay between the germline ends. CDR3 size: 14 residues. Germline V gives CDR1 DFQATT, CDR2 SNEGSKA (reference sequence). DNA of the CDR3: TGCAGTGCTAGTGGGGACGGACTTCTCTACGAGCAGTACTTC. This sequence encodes CSASGDGLLYEQYF.

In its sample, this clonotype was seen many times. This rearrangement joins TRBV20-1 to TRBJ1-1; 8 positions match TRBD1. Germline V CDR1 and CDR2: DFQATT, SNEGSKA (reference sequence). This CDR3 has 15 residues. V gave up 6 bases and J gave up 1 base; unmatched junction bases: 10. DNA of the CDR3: TGCAGTGCCCCCCGACAGGGGACGAGGAACACTGAAGCTTTCTTT. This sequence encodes CSAPRQGTRNTEAFF.

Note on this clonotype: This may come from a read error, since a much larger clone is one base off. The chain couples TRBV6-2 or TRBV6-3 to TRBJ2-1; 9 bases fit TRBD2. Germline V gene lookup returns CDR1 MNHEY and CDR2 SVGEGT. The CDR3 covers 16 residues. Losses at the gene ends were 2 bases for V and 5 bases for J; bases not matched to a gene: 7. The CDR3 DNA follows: TGTGCCAGCAGTTACCTCCGACTAGCGGCTGACAATGAGCAGTTCTTC. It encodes CASSYLRLAADNEQFF.

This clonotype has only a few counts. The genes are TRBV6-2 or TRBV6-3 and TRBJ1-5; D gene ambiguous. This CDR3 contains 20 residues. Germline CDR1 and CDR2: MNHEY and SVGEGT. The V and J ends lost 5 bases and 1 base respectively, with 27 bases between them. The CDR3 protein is CASSPIRAQNPPWSNQPQHF. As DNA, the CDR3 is TGTGCCAGCAGTCCTATCCGGGCCCAGAACCCCCCGTGGAGCAATCAGCCCCAGCATTTT.

This chain's CDR3 is CASSGLAGGNTQYF. The CDR3 DNA reads TGTGCCAGCAGTGGACTAGCGGGGGGAAATACGCAGTATTTT. The J gene is TRBJ2-3, the V gene TRBV2; 13 nucleotides line up with TRBD2. V was clipped by 4 bases and J by 7 bases; unmatched bases: 2. CDR1 is SNHLY, CDR2 FYNNEI, per germline. The CDR3 is 14 residues long.

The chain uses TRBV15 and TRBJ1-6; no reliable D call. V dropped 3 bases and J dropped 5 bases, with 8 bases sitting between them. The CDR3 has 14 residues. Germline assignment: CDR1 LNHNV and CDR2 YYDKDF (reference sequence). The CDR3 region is CATSRATNNSPLHF. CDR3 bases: TGTGCCACCAGCAGGGCCACTAATAATTCACCCCTCCACTTT. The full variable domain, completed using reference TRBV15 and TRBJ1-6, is DAMVIQNPRYQVTQFGKPVTLSCSQTLNHNVMYWYQQKSSQAPKLLFHYYDKDFNNEADTPDNFQSRRPNTSFCFLDIRSPGLGDTAMYLCATSRATNNSPLHFGNGTRLTVT.

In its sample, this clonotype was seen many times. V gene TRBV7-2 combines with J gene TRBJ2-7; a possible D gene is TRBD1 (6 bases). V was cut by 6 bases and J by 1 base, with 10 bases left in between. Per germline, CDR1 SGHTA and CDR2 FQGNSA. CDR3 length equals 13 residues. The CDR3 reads CASRPTGSYEQYF. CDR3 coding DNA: TGTGCCAGCAGGCCGACAGGTTCCTACGAGCAGTACTTC. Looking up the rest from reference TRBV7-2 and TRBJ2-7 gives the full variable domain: GAGVSQSPSNKVTEKGKDVELRCDPISGHTALYWYRQSLGQGLEFLIYFQGNSAPDKSGLPSDRFSAERTGGSVSTLTIQRTQQEDSAVYLCASRPTGSYEQYFGPGTRLTVT.

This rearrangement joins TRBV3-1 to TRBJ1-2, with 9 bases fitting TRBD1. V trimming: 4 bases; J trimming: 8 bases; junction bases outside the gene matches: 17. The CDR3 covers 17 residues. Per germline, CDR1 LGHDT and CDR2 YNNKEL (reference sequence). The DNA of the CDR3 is TGTGCCAGCAGCCGTTATACTGGGACAGGGAAGGATAGCGGCTACACCTTC. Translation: CASSRYTGTGKDSGYTF.

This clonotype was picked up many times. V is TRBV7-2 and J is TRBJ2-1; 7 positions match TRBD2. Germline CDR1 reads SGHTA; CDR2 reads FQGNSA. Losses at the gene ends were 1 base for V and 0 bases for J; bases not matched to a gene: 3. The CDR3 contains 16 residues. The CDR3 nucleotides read TGTGCCAGCAGCTTAGAAGCGGGGTTCTCCTACAATGAGCAGTTCTTC. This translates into CASSLEAGFSYNEQFF. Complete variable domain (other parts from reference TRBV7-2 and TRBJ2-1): GAGVSQSPSNKVTEKGKDVELRCDPISGHTALYWYRQSLGQGLEFLIYFQGNSAPDKSGLPSDRFSAERTGGSVSTLTIQRTQQEDSAVYLCASSLEAGFSYNEQFFGPGTRLTVL.

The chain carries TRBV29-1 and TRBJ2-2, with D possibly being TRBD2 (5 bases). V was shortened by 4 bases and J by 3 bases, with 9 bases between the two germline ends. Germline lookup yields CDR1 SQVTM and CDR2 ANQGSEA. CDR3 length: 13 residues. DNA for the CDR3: TGCAGCGTTGGGACGGAGGACACCGGGGAGCTGTTTTTT. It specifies CSVGTEDTGELFF.

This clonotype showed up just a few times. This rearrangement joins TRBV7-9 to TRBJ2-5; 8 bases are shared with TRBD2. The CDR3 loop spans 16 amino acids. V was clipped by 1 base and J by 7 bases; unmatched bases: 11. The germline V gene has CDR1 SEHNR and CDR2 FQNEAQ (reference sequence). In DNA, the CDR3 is TGTGCCAGCAGCTTAGATATCGGAGCGGGAGTTGTGACCCAGTACTTC. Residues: CASSLDIGAGVVTQYF.